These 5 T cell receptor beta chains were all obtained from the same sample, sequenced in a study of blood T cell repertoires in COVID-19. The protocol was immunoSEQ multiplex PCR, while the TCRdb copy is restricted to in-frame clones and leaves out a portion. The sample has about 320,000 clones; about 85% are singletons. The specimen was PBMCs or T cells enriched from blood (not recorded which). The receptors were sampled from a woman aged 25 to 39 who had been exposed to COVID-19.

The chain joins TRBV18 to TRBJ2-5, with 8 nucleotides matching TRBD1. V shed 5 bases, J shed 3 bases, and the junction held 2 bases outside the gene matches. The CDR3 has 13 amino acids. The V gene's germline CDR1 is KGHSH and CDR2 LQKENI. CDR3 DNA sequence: TGTGCCAGCTCAGGGGGACAGGAAGAGACCCAGTACTTC. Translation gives CASSGGQEETQYF.

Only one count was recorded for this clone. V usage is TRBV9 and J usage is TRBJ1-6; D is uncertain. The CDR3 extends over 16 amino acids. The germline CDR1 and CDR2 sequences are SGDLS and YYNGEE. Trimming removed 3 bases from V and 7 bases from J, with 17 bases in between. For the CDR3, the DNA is TGTGCCAGCAGCGCAACTTTGCTAGGCGGAAATTCACCCCTCCACTTT. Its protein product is CASSATLLGGNSPLHF.

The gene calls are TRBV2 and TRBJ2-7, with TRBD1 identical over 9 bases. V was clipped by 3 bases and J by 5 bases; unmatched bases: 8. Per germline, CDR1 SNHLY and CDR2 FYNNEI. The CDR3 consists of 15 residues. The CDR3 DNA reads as TGTGCCAGCAGTGAGAACAGGGGGCGCGGTAACGAGCAGTACTTC. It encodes CASSENRGRGNEQYF.

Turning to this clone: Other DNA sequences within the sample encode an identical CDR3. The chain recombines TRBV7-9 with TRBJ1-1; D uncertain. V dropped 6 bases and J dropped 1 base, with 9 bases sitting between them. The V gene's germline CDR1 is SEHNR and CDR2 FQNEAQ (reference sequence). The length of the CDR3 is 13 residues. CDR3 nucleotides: TGTGCCAGCAGTTTAACCGGGAACACTGAAGCTTTCTTT. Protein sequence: CASSLTGNTEAFF.

The CDR3 region has the DNA TGTGCCTGGAGTTCATTCCCCCGGGGGGACTATGGCTACACCTTC. This translates into CAWSSFPRGDYGYTF. The V gene is TRBV30, the J gene TRBJ1-2; D is possibly TRBD1 (5 bases). Germline V CDR1 and CDR2: GTSNPN, SVGIG (reference sequence). V lost 2 bases and J lost 3, with 16 bases in between. The CDR3 covers 15 residues.